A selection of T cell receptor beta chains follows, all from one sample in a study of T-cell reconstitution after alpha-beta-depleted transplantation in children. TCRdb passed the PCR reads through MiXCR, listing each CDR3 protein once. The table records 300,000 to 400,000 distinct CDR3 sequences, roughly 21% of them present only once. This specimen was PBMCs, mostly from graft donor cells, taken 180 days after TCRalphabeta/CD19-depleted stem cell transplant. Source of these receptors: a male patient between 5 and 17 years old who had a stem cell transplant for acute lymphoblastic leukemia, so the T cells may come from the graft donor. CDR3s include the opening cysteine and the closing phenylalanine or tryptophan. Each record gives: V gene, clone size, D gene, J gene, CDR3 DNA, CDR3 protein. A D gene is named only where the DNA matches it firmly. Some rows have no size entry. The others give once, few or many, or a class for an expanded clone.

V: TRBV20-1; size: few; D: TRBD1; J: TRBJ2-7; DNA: TGCAGTGCTAGAGGCGGTAAAAAAGGGGGACAGGTTAACTACGAGCAGTACTTC; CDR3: CSARGGKKGGQVNYEQYF
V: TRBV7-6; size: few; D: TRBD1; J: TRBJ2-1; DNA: TGTGCCAGCAGCTTAGCGGGGGACAGGGAGCAGTTCTTC; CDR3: CASSLAGDREQFF
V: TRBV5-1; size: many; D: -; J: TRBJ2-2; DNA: TGCGCCAGCAGCTTATCTGGTGTTCACACCGGGGAGCTGTTTTTT; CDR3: CASSLSGVHTGELFF
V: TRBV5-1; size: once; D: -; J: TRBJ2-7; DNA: TGCGCCAGCAGCGGGCGTTTCCATTCCTACGAGCAGTACTTC; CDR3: CASSGRFHSYEQYF
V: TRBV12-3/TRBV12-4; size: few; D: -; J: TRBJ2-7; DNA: TGTGCCAGCAGTTTAGCTGGCGGTATCTCCTACGAGCAGTACTTC; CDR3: CASSLAGGISYEQYF
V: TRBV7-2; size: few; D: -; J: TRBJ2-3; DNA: TGTGCCAGCACACTAGTTTGGGCGCAGTATTTT; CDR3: CASTLVWAQYF
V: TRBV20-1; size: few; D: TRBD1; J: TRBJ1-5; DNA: TGCAGTGCCCTCGGTACAGGGGCTTATCAGCCCCAGCATTTT; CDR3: CSALGTGAYQPQHF
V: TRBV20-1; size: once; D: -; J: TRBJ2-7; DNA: TGCAGTGCTAGAGGAGGGGGGCCCTACGAGCAGTACTTC; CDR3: CSARGGGPYEQYF
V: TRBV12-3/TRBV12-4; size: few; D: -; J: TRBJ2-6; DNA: TGTGCCAGCAGCCCCATGGGGGGAAGCTCTGGGGCCAACGTCCTGACTTTC; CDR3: CASSPMGGSSGANVLTF
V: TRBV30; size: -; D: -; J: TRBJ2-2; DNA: TGTGCCTGGAGTGGTATAGCGGACACCGGGGAGCTGTTTTTT; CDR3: CAWSGIADTGELFF
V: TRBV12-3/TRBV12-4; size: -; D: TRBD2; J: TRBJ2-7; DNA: TGTGCCAGCAGTTACGGACTAGCGGATATCTCCTACGAGCAGTACTTC; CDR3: CASSYGLADISYEQYF
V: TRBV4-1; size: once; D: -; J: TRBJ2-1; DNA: TGCGCCAGCAGCCAGCCCCCCGCTAGCTCCTACAATGAGCAGTTTTTC; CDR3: CASSQPPASSYNEQFF
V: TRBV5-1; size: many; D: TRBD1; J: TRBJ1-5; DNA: TGCGCCAGCAGCTTGTGGACAGGGGGTCAGCCCCAGCATTTT; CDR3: CASSLWTGGQPQHF
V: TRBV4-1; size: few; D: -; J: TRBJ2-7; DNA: TGCGCCAGCCGCCCGGGGTTTAGCTCCTACGAGCAGTACTTC; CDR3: CASRPGFSSYEQYF
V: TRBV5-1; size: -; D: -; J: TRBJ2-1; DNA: TGCGCCAGCAGCTTGGTCTTGGCGGGCTATTCCAATGAGCAGTTCTTC; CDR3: CASSLVLAGYSNEQFF
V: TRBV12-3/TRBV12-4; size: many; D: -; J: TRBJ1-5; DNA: TGTGCCAGCAGTGTAAACCTTGATAGGCCCCAGCATTTT; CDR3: CASSVNLDRPQHF
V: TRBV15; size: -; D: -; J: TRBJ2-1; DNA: TGTGCCACCAGCAGAGGAGCGGACAATGAGCAGTTCTTC; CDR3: CATSRGADNEQFF
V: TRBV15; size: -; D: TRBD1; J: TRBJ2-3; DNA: TGTGCCACCAGCAGATACAGGGGCCCAGATACGCAGTATTTT; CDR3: CATSRYRGPDTQYF
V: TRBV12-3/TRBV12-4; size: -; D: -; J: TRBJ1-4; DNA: TGTGCCAGCAGTTTCCCACATGGGGGAAATGAAAAACTGTTTTTT; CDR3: CASSFPHGGNEKLFF
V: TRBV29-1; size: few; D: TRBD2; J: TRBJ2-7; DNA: TGCAGCGTTGAACTGACTAGCGGTCCCCCCTACGAGCAGTACTTC; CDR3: CSVELTSGPPYEQYF
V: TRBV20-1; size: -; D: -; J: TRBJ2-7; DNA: TGCAGTACCGCCCCTCGCTCGGGGGAACTCCGCTACGAGCAGTACTTC; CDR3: CSTAPRSGELRYEQYF
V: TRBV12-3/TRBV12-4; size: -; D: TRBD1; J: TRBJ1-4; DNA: TGTGCCAGCAGCACAGAGACAGGGTCTCTTGGAAAACTGTTTTTT; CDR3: CASSTETGSLGKLFF
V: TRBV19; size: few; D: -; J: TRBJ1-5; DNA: TGTGCCAGTAGTAAGGTCACAGGTAATCAGCCCCAGCATTTT; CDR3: CASSKVTGNQPQHF
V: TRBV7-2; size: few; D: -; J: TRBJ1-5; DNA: TGTGCCAGCAGCTTAGTGGACAAGCATAATCAGCCCCAGCATTTT; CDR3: CASSLVDKHNQPQHF
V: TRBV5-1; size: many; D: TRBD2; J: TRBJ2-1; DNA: TGCGCCAGCAGCTTGGTTGGGACTAGCGGCTACAATGAGCAGTTCTTC; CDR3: CASSLVGTSGYNEQFF
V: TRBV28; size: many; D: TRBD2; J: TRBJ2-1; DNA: TGTGCCAGCAGCCACGGGGGGGTATGGTACAATGAGCAGTTCTTC; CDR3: CASSHGGVWYNEQFF
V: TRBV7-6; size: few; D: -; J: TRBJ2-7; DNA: TGTGCCAGCAGGGGAGACTCTCACTCCTACGAGCAGTACTTC; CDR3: CASRGDSHSYEQYF
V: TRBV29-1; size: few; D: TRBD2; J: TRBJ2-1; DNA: TGCAGCGCCAGAGGGAGAACTAGCGGGAGCTCCTACAATGAGCAGTTCTTC; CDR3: CSARGRTSGSSYNEQFF
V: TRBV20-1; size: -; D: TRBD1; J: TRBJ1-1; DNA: TGCAGTGCTATTAGTCGGGACAGAGTTTTTCAAGCTTTCTTT; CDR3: CSAISRDRVFQAFF
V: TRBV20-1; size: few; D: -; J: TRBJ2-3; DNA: TGCAGCCCGGGCGCAAGTGTCGATACGCGGTATTTT; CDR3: CSPGASVDTRYF